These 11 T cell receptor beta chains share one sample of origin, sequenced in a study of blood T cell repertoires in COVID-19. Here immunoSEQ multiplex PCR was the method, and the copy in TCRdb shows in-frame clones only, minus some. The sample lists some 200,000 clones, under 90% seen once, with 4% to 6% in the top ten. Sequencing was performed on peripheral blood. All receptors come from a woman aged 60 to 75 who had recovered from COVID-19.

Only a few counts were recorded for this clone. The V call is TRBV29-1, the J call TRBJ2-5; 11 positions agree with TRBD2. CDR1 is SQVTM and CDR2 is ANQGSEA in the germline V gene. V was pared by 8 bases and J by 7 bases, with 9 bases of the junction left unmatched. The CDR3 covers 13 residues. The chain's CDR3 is CSLRLAGPGTQYF. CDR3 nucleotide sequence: TGCAGCCTAAGACTAGCGGGACCTGGGACCCAGTACTTC.

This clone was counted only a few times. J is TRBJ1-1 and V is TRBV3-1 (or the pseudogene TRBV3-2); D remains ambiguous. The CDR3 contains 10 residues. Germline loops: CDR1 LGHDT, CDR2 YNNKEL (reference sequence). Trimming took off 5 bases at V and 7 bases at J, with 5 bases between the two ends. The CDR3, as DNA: TGTGCCAGCAGCTCCATTGAAGCTTTCTTT. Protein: CASSSIEAFF.

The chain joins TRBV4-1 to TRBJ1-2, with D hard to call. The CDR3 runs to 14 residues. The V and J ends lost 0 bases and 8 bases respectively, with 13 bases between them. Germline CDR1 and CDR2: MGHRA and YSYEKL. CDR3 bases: TGCGCCAGCAGCCAAGAAGGAGTAAACGGGGGCTACACCTTC. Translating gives CASSQEGVNGGYTF.

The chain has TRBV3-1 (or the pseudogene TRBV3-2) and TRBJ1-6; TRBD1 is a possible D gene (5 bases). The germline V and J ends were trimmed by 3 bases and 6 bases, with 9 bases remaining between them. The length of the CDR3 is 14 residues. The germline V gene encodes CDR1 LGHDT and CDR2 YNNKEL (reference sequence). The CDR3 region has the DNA TGTGCCAGCAGCCAGTCGGGGGGTAATTCACCCCTCCACTTT. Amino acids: CASSQSGGNSPLHF.

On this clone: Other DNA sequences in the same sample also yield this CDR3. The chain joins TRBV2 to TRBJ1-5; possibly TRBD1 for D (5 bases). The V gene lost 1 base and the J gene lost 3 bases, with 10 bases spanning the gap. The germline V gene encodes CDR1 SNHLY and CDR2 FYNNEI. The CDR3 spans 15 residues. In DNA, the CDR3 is TGTGCCAGCAGTGAAGGCAGGGCTTCCAATCAGCCCCAGCATTTT. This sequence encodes CASSEGRASNQPQHF. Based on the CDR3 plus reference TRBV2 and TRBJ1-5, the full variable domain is EPEVTQTPSHQVTQMGQEVILRCVPISNHLYFYWYRQILGQKVEFLVSFYNNEISEKSEIFDDQFSVERPDGSNFTLKIRSTKLEDSAMYFCASSEGRASNQPQHFGDGTRLSIL.

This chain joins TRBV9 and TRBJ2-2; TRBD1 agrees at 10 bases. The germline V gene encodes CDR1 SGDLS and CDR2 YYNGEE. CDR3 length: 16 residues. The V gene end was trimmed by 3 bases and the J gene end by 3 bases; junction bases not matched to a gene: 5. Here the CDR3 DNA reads TGTGCCAGCAGCGAAACCGGGACAGGGGACACCGGGGAGCTGTTTTTT. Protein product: CASSETGTGDTGELFF.

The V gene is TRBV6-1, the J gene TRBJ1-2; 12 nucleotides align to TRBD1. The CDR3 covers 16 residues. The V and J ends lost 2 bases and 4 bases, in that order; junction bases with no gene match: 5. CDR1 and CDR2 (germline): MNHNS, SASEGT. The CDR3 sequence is CASSEWGTGGIYGYTF. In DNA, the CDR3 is TGTGCCAGCAGTGAATGGGGGACAGGGGGCATCTATGGCTACACCTTC.

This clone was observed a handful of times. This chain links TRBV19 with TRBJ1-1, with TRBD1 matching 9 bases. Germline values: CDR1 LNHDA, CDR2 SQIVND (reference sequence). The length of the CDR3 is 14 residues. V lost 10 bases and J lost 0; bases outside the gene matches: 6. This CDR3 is CATRDREMNTEAFF. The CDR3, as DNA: TGTGCCACCCGGGACAGGGAAATGAACACTGAAGCTTTCTTT.

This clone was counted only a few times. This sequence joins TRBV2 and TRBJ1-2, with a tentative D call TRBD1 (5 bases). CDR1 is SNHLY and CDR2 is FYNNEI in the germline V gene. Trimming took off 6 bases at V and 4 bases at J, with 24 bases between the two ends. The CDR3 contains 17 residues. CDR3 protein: CASSVFGGSLATYGYTF. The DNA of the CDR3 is TGTGCCAGCAGCGTCTTTGGGGGGAGCCTAGCCACCTATGGCTACACCTTC. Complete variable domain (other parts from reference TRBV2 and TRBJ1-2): EPEVTQTPSHQVTQMGQEVILRCVPISNHLYFYWYRQILGQKVEFLVSFYNNEISEKSEIFDDQFSVERPDGSNFTLKIRSTKLEDSAMYFCASSVFGGSLATYGYTFGSGTRLTVV.

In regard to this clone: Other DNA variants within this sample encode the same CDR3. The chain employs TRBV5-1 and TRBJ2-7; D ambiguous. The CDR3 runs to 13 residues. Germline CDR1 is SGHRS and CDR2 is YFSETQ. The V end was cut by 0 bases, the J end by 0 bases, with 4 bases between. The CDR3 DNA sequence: TGCGCCAGCAGCTTGGACGGCTCCTACGAGCAGTACTTC. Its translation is CASSLDGSYEQYF.

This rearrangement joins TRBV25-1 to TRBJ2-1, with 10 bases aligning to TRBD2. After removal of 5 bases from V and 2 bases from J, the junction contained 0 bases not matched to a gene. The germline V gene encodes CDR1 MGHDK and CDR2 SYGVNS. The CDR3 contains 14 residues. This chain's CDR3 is CASSLAGAYNEQFF. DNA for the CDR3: TGTGCCAGCAGTCTAGCGGGGGCCTACAATGAGCAGTTCTTC.